The clone carrying this T cell receptor beta chain was seen more than once but under ten times. This record belongs to a study of blood T cell repertoires in COVID-19. At the level of the study: The study drew acute and convalescent COVID-19 samples from the United States, Italy and Spain. T cells, B-cell-depleted T cells, or PBMCs supplied cDNA or gDNA.

The authors' processing: The assay estimated nucleated cells by amplifying reference gene primers. Sequencing used immunoSEQ multiplex PCR; TCRdb keeps in-frame clones, though not all of them. V, J and clone size are taken as reported in that table, and D and trimming were inferred from the DNA itself. The table lists about 220,000 clones, over 60% of them singletons. Looked up from germline, CDR1 is KGHSH and CDR2 is LQKENI. CDR3 length equals 14 residues. The V and J ends lost 5 bases and 5 bases respectively, with 15 bases between them. This rearrangement joins TRBV18 to TRBJ2-5; D is uncertain. The material sequenced was peripheral blood. This TCR derives from a woman between 70 and 85 years old with acute or convalescent COVID-19. The CDR3 coding sequence is TGTGCCAGCTCATCCCAGTCCTTCCTGGAGACCCAGTACTTC. It encodes CASSSQSFLETQYF.